What follows are 24 T cell receptor beta chains derived from one specimen sequenced in a study of regulatory T cells in long-lasting Graves disease. Sample time point: persistent/refractory GD, antithyroid drugs over 5 years with positive TRAb. RNA isolated from PBMCs was used to make the TCR library. CDR3-region Arm-PCR and iRepertoire HTBI primers produced the TCR beta libraries. TCRdb passed the multiplex PCR reads through MiXCR, listing each CDR3 protein once. The data contain some 420,000 distinct CDR3 sequences, roughly 23% of them singletons. The sequences come from peripheral blood mononuclear cells (PBMCs), collected when the disease was refractory, from a patient treated with antithyroid drugs. The receptor set was obtained from a female donor with Graves disease.

This clonotype showed up just a few times. The J gene is TRBJ1-1, the V gene TRBV19; D unclear. CDR1 and CDR2 (germline): LNHDA, SQIVND (reference sequence). The CDR3 is 15 amino acids. Between the trimmed V and J ends, which lost 0 bases and 5 bases, there was a span of 13 bases. CDR3 in amino acids: CASSIDLRFGTEAFF. The CDR3 DNA reads TGTGCCAGTAGTATAGATCTGCGGTTTGGTACTGAAGCTTTCTTT.

The genes are TRBV5-1 and TRBJ2-1, with TRBD2 matching over 10 bases. Germline trimming cut 5 bases from V and 14 bases from J; bases unmatched to any gene: 16. Germline lookup yields CDR1 SGHRS and CDR2 YFSETQ. CDR3 length: 15 amino acids. This CDR3 is CASSSRVSGRLNEFF. The CDR3 nucleotides read TGCGCCAGCAGTTCCCGGGTTAGCGGGAGGCTGAATGAGTTCTTC.

This clonotype was observed a handful of times. V gene TRBV7-9 combines with J gene TRBJ2-1, with 10 bases lining up with TRBD1. Looked up from germline, CDR1 is SEHNR and CDR2 is FQNEAQ (reference sequence). The CDR3 is made up of 14 amino acids. V shed 5 bases, J shed 9 bases, and the junction held 7 bases outside the gene matches. CDR3 nucleotides: TGTGCCAGCAGCGGCCGACAGGGGGCTGGTGAGCAGTTCTTC. It encodes CASSGRQGAGEQFF. The full variable domain, completed using reference TRBV7-9 and TRBJ2-1, is DTGVSQNPRHKITKRGQNVTFRCDPISEHNRLYWYRQTLGQGPEFLTYFQNEAQLEKSRLLSDRFSAERPKGSFSTLEIQRTEQGDSAMYLCASSGRQGAGEQFFGPGTRLTVL.

This clonotype was detected only a few times. The V gene is TRBV20-1, the J gene TRBJ2-6; D is unresolved. Trimming pared 1 base from V and 1 base from J, leaving 5 bases between. CDR1 is DFQATT, CDR2 SNEGSKA, per germline (reference sequence). The CDR3 is made up of 14 amino acids. The CDR3 spells CSARGESGANVLTF. CDR3 DNA: TGCAGTGCTAGAGGGGAATCTGGGGCCAACGTCCTGACTTTC.

This clonotype was found a few times. The chain joins TRBV24-1 to TRBJ2-3, with TRBD1 identical over 8 bases. This CDR3 has 15 residues. From germline, CDR1 is KGHDR and CDR2 SFDVKD. J lost 2 bases, V lost 4 bases, and 4 bases had no gene match. CDR3 nucleotide sequence: TGTGCCACCAGTGACGGACAGGGAAACACAGATACGCAGTATTTT. Translation gives CATSDGQGNTDTQYF.

The sample holds many counts of this clonotype. The chain employs TRBV2 and TRBJ1-3; TRBD1 agrees at 9 bases. V was pared by 6 bases and J by 2 bases, with 2 bases of the junction left unmatched. In germline, CDR1 is SNHLY, CDR2 FYNNEI. The CDR3 is 14 amino acids. This chain's CDR3 is CASSGQGPGNTIYF. In DNA form, the CDR3 reads TGTGCCAGCAGCGGACAGGGGCCTGGAAACACCATATATTTT.

The V and J genes are TRBV7-2 and TRBJ2-2; D uncertain. This CDR3 has 13 amino acids. Trimming removed 2 bases from V and 6 bases from J, with 7 bases in between. Germline CDR1 reads SGHTA; CDR2 reads FQGNSA. The CDR3 protein is CASSLLSAGELFF. The CDR3 nucleotides read TGTGCCAGCAGCTTACTCAGCGCCGGGGAGCTGTTTTTT.

This clonotype was recorded at least ten times. The genes are TRBV13 and TRBJ2-7; no clear D gene. V gave up 1 base and J gave up 0 bases, with 4 bases separating them. CDR1 is PRHDT and CDR2 is FYEKMQ in the germline V gene (reference sequence). This CDR3 has 13 amino acids. CDR3 sequence: CASSLVPSYEQYF. CDR3 coding DNA: TGTGCCAGCAGCTTAGTCCCCTCCTACGAGCAGTACTTC.

The chain links TRBV6-1 to TRBJ2-3; D perhaps matches TRBD2 (5 bases). CDR1 and CDR2 from the germline V gene are MNHNS and SASEGT. V was clipped by 6 bases and J by 0 bases, with 13 bases between them. The CDR3 is 15 amino acids. CDR3 nucleotides: TGTGCCAGCAGCCCTAGGTCGGGGAGCACAGATACGCAGTATTTT. It translates to CASSPRSGSTDTQYF.

This clonotype has at least ten counts. This rearrangement joins TRBV7-3 to TRBJ1-1, with D possibly matching TRBD1 (6 bases). The CDR3 covers 15 residues. The V and J ends lost 0 bases and 5 bases respectively, with 13 bases between them. The germline V gene encodes CDR1 SGHTA and CDR2 FQGTGA. The CDR3 bases are TGTGCCAGCAGCTTAACCGGCAGGGGTGAAACTGAAGCTTTCTTT. Amino acids: CASSLTGRGETEAFF.

This clonotype has just a few counts. DNA of the CDR3: TGCAGTGCTACCGGGACAGCCACCTACGAGCAGTACTTC. Translated: CSATGTATYEQYF. The rearrangement joins TRBV20-1 to TRBJ2-7; 7 bases fit TRBD1. After removal of 4 bases from V and 2 bases from J, the junction contained 5 bases not matched to a gene. The length of the CDR3 is 13 residues. The germline V gene encodes CDR1 DFQATT and CDR2 SNEGSKA (reference sequence).

The chain has TRBV30 and TRBJ2-5; D is unclear. The CDR3 loop spans 11 amino acids. The germline gives CDR1 GTSNPN, CDR2 SVGIG (reference sequence). Between the trimmed V and J ends, which lost 1 base and 5 bases, there was a span of 5 bases. Here the CDR3 reads CAWSGLETQYF. In DNA, the CDR3 is TGTGCCTGGAGTGGTCTGGAGACCCAGTACTTC.

In its sample, this clonotype was seen a few times. The chain combines TRBV7-8 with TRBJ1-5; D ambiguous. In germline, CDR1 is SGHVS, CDR2 FQNEAQ. CDR3 length equals 14 residues. V lost 2 bases and J lost 5, with 10 bases in between. The CDR3 loop reads CASSLRSGDQPQHF. As DNA, the CDR3 is TGTGCCAGCAGCTTAAGGTCCGGGGATCAGCCCCAGCATTTT.

This clonotype was picked up a small number of times. The CDR3 spells CASRLPSGGEQYF. CDR3 coding DNA: TGTGCCAGCAGACTTCCTAGCGGGGGGGAGCAGTACTTC. This chain joins TRBV6-1 and TRBJ2-7, with 11 bases that match TRBD2. The CDR3 extends over 13 amino acids. Per the germline V gene, CDR1 is MNHNS and CDR2 is SASEGT. The V segment lost 6 bases and the J segment 7 bases; nucleotides outside the gene matches: 5.

Of note for this clonotype: A read error may be the cause here, since a much bigger clone is one base away. V usage is TRBV28 and J usage is TRBJ2-2, with 7 bases that match TRBD2. Germline loops: CDR1 MDHEN, CDR2 SYDVKM. This CDR3 comprises 16 residues. CDR3 protein: CASSQGPAGNTGEMFF. The CDR3 bases are TGTGCCAGCAGCCAAGGCCCAGCGGGGAACACCGGGGAGATGTTTTTT.

This clonotype was recorded once. The V gene is TRBV7-9, the J gene TRBJ2-7; TRBD2 agrees at 7 bases. This CDR3 is built from 16 residues. Per the germline V gene, CDR1 is SEHNR and CDR2 is FQNEAQ (reference sequence). The ends lost 1 base at V and 4 bases at J; junction bases unmatched: 10. The CDR3 reads CASSLVGGASLYEQYF. CDR3 DNA: TGTGCCAGCAGCTTAGTGGGAGGGGCCTCACTGTACGAGCAGTACTTC.

The chain carries TRBV14 and TRBJ1-2; 8 bases agree with TRBD1. Germline V lookup: CDR1 SGHDN, CDR2 FVKESK. This CDR3 has 15 residues. J was trimmed by 8 bases and V by 0 bases; bases with no gene match: 8. CDR3 nucleotide sequence: TGTGCCAGCAGCCAAGATCTGGACAGGGCTCAGGGCTACACCTTC. Translated: CASSQDLDRAQGYTF.

Only a few counts were recorded for this clonotype. The J gene is TRBJ2-5, the V gene TRBV4-1; D is unclear. V was trimmed by 3 bases and J by 3 bases, leaving 11 bases between them. This CDR3 spans 14 amino acids. Germline lookup yields CDR1 MGHRA and CDR2 YSYEKL. CDR3 bases: TGCGCCAGCAGCCACTTTGCCAAGAAAGAGACCCAGTACTTC. The encoded protein is CASSHFAKKETQYF.

The chain links TRBV5-8 to TRBJ2-2, with 9 bases aligning to TRBD1. This CDR3 has 17 amino acids. The V gene's germline CDR1 is SGHTS and CDR2 YDEGEE. Germline trimming cut 4 bases from V and 1 base from J; bases unmatched to any gene: 8. The CDR3 spells CASSPGPGQGNTGELFF. DNA of the CDR3: TGTGCCAGCAGCCCGGGCCCGGGACAGGGGAACACCGGGGAGCTGTTTTTT.

Many counts were recorded for this clonotype. The J gene is TRBJ1-5, the V gene TRBV6-5; no clear D. V gave up 2 bases and J gave up 5 bases, with 10 bases separating them. CDR1 and CDR2 from the germline V gene are MNHEY and SVGAGI. The CDR3 runs 14 residues. This CDR3 reads CASSYVGRDQPQHF. DNA of the CDR3: TGTGCCAGCAGTTACGTTGGCCGCGATCAGCCCCAGCATTTT.

This clonotype was counted ten times or more. The chain links TRBV15 to TRBJ1-5, with TRBD1 as a possible D gene (5 bases). Germline V CDR1 and CDR2: LNHNV, YYDKDF (reference sequence). Deletions cut 3 bases from V and 1 base from J, with 16 bases between. This CDR3 is built from 17 residues. CDR3: CATSSVSREGSNQPQHF. The CDR3 nucleotides read TGTGCCACCAGCAGTGTATCCAGGGAAGGGAGCAATCAGCCCCAGCATTTT.

This chain joins TRBV2 and TRBJ2-3, with D tentatively TRBD1 (6 bases). This CDR3 comprises 13 residues. Germline assignment: CDR1 SNHLY and CDR2 FYNNEI. V lost 6 bases to trimming and J lost 3 bases, with 10 bases between them. The CDR3 protein is CASRDSFTDTQYF. CDR3 bases: TGTGCCAGCAGGGACAGCTTTACAGATACGCAGTATTTT.

The sample holds a few counts of this clonotype. A far larger clone is a single base away, which makes a read error likely. The chain has TRBV11-1 and TRBJ2-5; D not certain. Trimming shortened V by 6 bases and J by 0 bases, and 2 bases separated the two germline ends. This CDR3 has 11 amino acids. Germline CDR1 reads SGHAT; CDR2 reads FQDESV (reference sequence). The CDR3 sequence is CASRYQETQYF. The CDR3 DNA is TGTGCCAGCAGATACCAAGAGACCCAGTACTTC.

V is TRBV4-3 and J is TRBJ2-5; the D gene is possibly TRBD2 (5 bases). The germline gives CDR1 LGHNA, CDR2 YSLEER. V lost 0 bases and J 4 bases, leaving 9 bases between the germline ends. This CDR3 region has 14 residues. CDR3 in amino acids: CASSQDAGGETQYF. CDR3 sequence (DNA): TGCGCCAGCAGCCAAGATGCAGGAGGAGAGACCCAGTACTTC.